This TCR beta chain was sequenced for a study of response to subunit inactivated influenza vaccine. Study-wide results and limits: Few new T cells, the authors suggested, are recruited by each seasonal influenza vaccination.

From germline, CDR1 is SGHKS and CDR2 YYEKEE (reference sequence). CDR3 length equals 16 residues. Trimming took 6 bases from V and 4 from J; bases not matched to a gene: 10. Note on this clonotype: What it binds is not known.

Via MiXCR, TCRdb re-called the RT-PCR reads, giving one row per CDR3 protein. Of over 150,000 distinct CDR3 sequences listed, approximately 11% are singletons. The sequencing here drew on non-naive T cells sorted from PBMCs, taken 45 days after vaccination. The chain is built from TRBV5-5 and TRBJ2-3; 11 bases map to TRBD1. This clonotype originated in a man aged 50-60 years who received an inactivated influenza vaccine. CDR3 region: CASTLPRTGGPDTQYF. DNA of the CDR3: TGTGCCAGCACCCTACCCCGGACAGGGGGCCCAGATACGCAGTATTTT.